What follows are 27 T cell receptor beta chains derived from one specimen sequenced in a study of tumor-infiltrating lymphocytes in primary liver carcinoma. It was from approximately 20-30 mg of unsorted bulk tissue that RNA and DNA were co-extracted. The authors made TCR beta cDNA from roughly 480 ng total RNA with a constant-region primer. Construction of TCR beta libraries relied on three successive nested multiplex PCR rounds employing slightly modified ARM-PCR. In the first two PCR rounds, TRBV1-TRBV30 forward primers were paired with a C-beta reverse primer, and each round lasted approximately 10 cycles. TCRdb called the multiplex PCR reads again in MiXCR, with one record for every CDR3 protein. The sample lists approximately 73,000 distinct CDR3 sequences; roughly 69% were seen once. Sequenced input: liver tumor tissue from sampling region 4. Subset denoted: tumor region T4, right-lateral pole. These receptors were obtained from a man in his forties or fifties with primary liver carcinoma and hepatitis B virus infection.

This clonotype was seen repeatedly, ten times or more. This sequence joins TRBV29-1 and TRBJ2-1, with 14 bases aligning to TRBD2. V was clipped by 0 bases and J by 6 bases; unmatched bases: 1. This CDR3 has 15 amino acids. Germline CDR1 reads SQVTM; CDR2 reads ANQGSEA. CDR3 loop: CSVEDGTSGGNEQFF. DNA for the CDR3: TGCAGCGTTGAAGACGGGACTAGCGGGGGCAATGAGCAGTTCTTC.

With respect to this clonotype: A clone one base away is much larger, so this may be a read error. No conserved phenylalanine or tryptophan is present at the end of the CDR3, so a read error is the likely explanation. The rearrangement links TRBV19 to TRBJ2-6; a weak D match, TRBD1 (5 bases). The CDR3 is 16 amino acids. V was shortened by 8 bases and J by 0 bases, with 14 bases between the two germline ends. Germline V gene data show CDR1 as LNHDA and CDR2 as SQIVND (reference sequence). The CDR3 is CASGAGTVSGANVLTS. The CDR3 DNA follows: TGTGCCAGTGGGGCAGGAACTGTCTCTGGGGCCAACGTCCTGACTTCC.

This clonotype was counted ten times or more. This rearrangement joins TRBV6-5 to TRBJ2-1; D unresolved. The germline V gene has CDR1 MNHEY and CDR2 SVGAGI. The CDR3 loop spans 13 amino acids. The V and J ends lost 6 bases and 0 bases respectively, with 6 bases between them. CDR3 region: CASRRSSYNEQFF. For the CDR3, the DNA is TGTGCCAGCAGGAGGAGCTCCTACAATGAGCAGTTCTTC.

On this clonotype itself: As the CDR3 is not closed by the conserved phenylalanine or tryptophan, this likely results from a read error. The V and J genes are TRBV29-1 and TRBJ1-6, with TRBD1 as a possible D gene (5 bases). Germline V gene lookup returns CDR1 SQVTM and CDR2 ANQGSEA. The CDR3 is made up of 14 amino acids. The CDR3 reads CSVGDPSVNSHLHY. DNA of the CDR3: TGCAGCGTCGGGGACCCCTCCGTTAATTCACACCTCCACTAT.

At least ten counts were recorded for this clonotype. This chain's CDR3 is CASSLGVSGNTIYF. The CDR3 DNA is TGCGCCAGCAGCTTGGGCGTATCTGGAAACACCATATATTTT. V is TRBV5-1 and J is TRBJ1-3, with D unresolved. V shed 0 bases and J shed 1 base, with 5 bases lying between them. Germline V gives CDR1 SGHRS, CDR2 YFSETQ. This CDR3 comprises 14 residues.

The count of this clonotype is one. A junction boundary mismatches the germline segment, possibly from a read error. This chain connects TRBV29-1 to TRBJ2-1; maybe TRBD1 (6 bases). There are 14 residues in the CDR3. Germline CDR1 reads SQVTM; CDR2 reads ANQGSEA. CDR3 amino acids: CSVEATGTYNEEFF. CDR3 DNA: TGCAGCGTTGAAGCTACAGGGACCTACAATGAGGAGTTCTTC.

This clonotype was counted only a few times. Sequence at one end of the junction differs from germline and may be a read error. The CDR3 loop reads CASSLREVYEQYF. CDR3 bases: TGCGCCAGCAGCTTGCGGGAGGTCTACGAGCAGTACTTC. This chain uses TRBV12-3 or TRBV12-4 with TRBJ2-7, with 8 positions matching TRBD2. CDR3 length: 13 residues.

In this sample, this clonotype turned up many times. The chain employs TRBV12-3 or TRBV12-4 and TRBJ1-3; no reliable D call. Trimming took 5 bases from V and 6 from J, leaving 11 bases between them. This CDR3 contains 13 residues. The CDR3 sequence: CASSHGLLNTIYF. Written as DNA, the CDR3 is TGTGCCAGCAGTCACGGATTATTAAACACCATATATTTT.

Details on this clonotype: A much larger clone lies one base from this, so it may be a read error. The chain couples TRBV28 to TRBJ2-3; weak D call: TRBD2 (5 bases). Looked up from germline, CDR1 is MDHEN and CDR2 is SYDVKM. The length of the CDR3 is 12 residues. Trimming left V 8 bases short and J 4 bases short, with 10 bases between. The CDR3 here is CASGLGADTQYF. CDR3 bases: TGTGCCAGCGGTCTCGGGGCAGATACGCAGTATTTT.

This clonotype has ten or more counts. This chain uses TRBV14 with TRBJ2-1, with no clear D. The CDR3 loop spans 14 amino acids. Germline CDR1 is SGHDN and CDR2 is FVKESK. V was shortened by 1 base and J by 4 bases, with 8 bases between the two germline ends. Written as DNA, the CDR3 is TGTGCCAGCAGCCAAGGGATTATATACAATGAGCAGTTCTTC. This encodes CASSQGIIYNEQFF.

Concerning this clonotype itself: An end of the junction differs from the germline gene, which may be a read error. The genes are TRBV11-2 and TRBJ2-1, with D possibly TRBD2 on 5 matching bases. There are 12 residues in the CDR3. The germline gives CDR1 SGHAT, CDR2 FQNNGV. As DNA, the CDR3 is TGTGCCAGCAGCCCGGGGTACAACGAGCAGTCCTTC. It specifies CASSPGYNEQSF.

Comment on this clonotype: This may be a read error: a much more frequent sequence differs by one nucleotide. The chain has TRBV7-9 and TRBJ1-6; D is unresolved. The CDR3 loop spans 15 amino acids. CDR1 SEHNR and CDR2 FQNEAQ come from the germline V gene (reference sequence). Here the CDR3 reads CTSSSDGPQSSPLHF. The CDR3 DNA sequence: TGTACCAGCAGCTCGGACGGACCTCAGAGCTCACCCCTCCACTTT.

A word on this clonotype: The conserved phenylalanine or tryptophan is not found at the CDR3 terminus, so this likely reflects a read error. This chain uses TRBV11-2 with TRBJ2-4; D is possibly TRBD2 (6 bases). Germline V lookup: CDR1 SGHAT, CDR2 FQNNGV. This CDR3 has 17 amino acids. The CDR3 loop reads CASSFRLEGRAKNIQYN. CDR3 DNA sequence: TGTGCCAGCAGCTTTCGACTAGAGGGAAGGGCCAAGAACATTCAGTACAAC.

With regard to this clonotype: An end of the junction differs from the germline gene, which may be a read error. This chain joins TRBV12-3 or TRBV12-4 and TRBJ2-6; D might be TRBD1 or TRBD2, each matching 5 bases. This CDR3 region has 17 residues. The CDR3 protein is CASSFGELGDGADVLTF. CDR3 in DNA: TGTGCCAGCAGTTTCGGAGAGTTGGGGGATGGGGCCGACGTCCTGACCTTC.

For the CDR3, the DNA is TGCGCCAGCATCGAGGGCCTGGGGAGCCCCTACGAGCAGTACTTC. It translates to CASIEGLGSPYEQYF. V and J are TRBV10-1 and TRBJ2-7, with a tentative D call TRBD2 (5 bases). The CDR3 loop spans 15 amino acids. Germline V gene sequence: CDR1 WNHNN, CDR2 SYGVQD (reference sequence). Trimming shortened V by 7 bases and J by 2 bases, and 18 bases separated the two germline ends.

Worth noting for this clonotype: A read error may account for a junction end that differs from germline. The chain employs TRBV11-1 and TRBJ2-3, with D unresolved. This CDR3 region has 15 residues. Germline CDR1 and CDR2: SGHAT and FQDESV (reference sequence). CDR3 bases: TGTGTCAGCAGCTCAGGATGCATCGTCGCAGATACGCAGTATTTT. Amino acid sequence: CVSSSGCIVADTQYF.

This clonotype is labeled as medium-sized. The CDR3 nucleotides read TGTGCCAGCAGCCCGGACCATTACACCGGGGAGCTGTTTTTT. This codes for CASSPDHYTGELFF. J is TRBJ2-2 and V is TRBV11-2; D is undetermined. Germline CDR1 reads SGHAT; CDR2 reads FQNNGV. CDR3 size: 14 residues. V gave up 5 bases and J gave up 3 bases, with 10 bases separating them.

The chain has TRBV7-3 and TRBJ2-2; 10 nucleotides agree with TRBD2. The germline V gene has CDR1 SGHTA and CDR2 FQGTGA. This CDR3 has 18 amino acids. With V trimmed by 0 bases and J by 3 bases, 7 bases remained unmatched. CDR3 amino acids: CASSLTSSGSGHTGELFF. CDR3 nucleotide sequence: TGTGCCAGCAGCTTAACGTCTAGCGGGAGCGGGCACACCGGGGAGCTGTTTTTT.

As to this clonotype: Relative to the germline gene, one junction end is altered; a read error may explain this. The chain uses TRBV6-6 and TRBJ1-2; TRBD1 might be the D (6 bases). From germline, CDR1 is MNHNY and CDR2 SVGAGI (reference sequence). The CDR3 loop spans 13 amino acids. CDR3 nucleotides: TGTGCCAGCAGTGTCGTTCTTTTGGGGGGCTGCACCTTC. Translated: CASSVVLLGGCTF.

A word on this clonotype: A clone one base away is much larger, so this may be a read error. V gene TRBV7-9 combines with J gene TRBJ1-5, with a weak D call TRBD1 (5 bases). CDR1 and CDR2 (germline): SEHNR, FQNEAQ (reference sequence). V lost 4 bases and J 4 bases, leaving 11 bases between the germline ends. This CDR3 region has 14 residues. This CDR3 reads CASSSHGANQPQHF. The CDR3 nucleotides read TGTGCCAGCAGCTCACATGGGGCTAATCAGCCCCAGCATTTT.

This clonotype has a count of ten or more. This sequence joins TRBV5-6 and TRBJ2-1; a possible D gene is TRBD1 (5 bases). The ends were cut back, 1 base at V and 4 bases at J, with 6 bases in the middle. CDR1 and CDR2 from the germline V gene are SGHDT and YYEEEE. This CDR3 region has 13 residues. In DNA, the CDR3 is TGTGCCAGCAGCTTGTCAGGGTACAATGAGCAGTTCTTC. It codes for CASSLSGYNEQFF.

For this clonotype: The conserved closing phenylalanine or tryptophan is absent in this CDR3, likely reflecting a read error. The V gene is TRBV4-1, the J gene TRBJ2-5; D could derive from TRBD1 or TRBD2 (7 bases each). The CDR3 consists of 14 residues. The germline V gene has CDR1 MGHRA and CDR2 YSYEKL. The CDR3 coding sequence is TGCGCCAACAGCCAGGGGGGGTATGAAGAGACCCAGTACTCC. Protein sequence: CANSQGGYEETQYS.

A note on this clonotype: Compared with germline, one end of the junction differs, possibly owing to a read error. The chain uses TRBV11-1 and TRBJ2-5; unclear D gene. The CDR3 loop spans 15 amino acids. CDR1 SGHAT and CDR2 FQDESV come from the germline V gene (reference sequence). The CDR3 loop is CTSSLNGVTRETQYF. The CDR3 DNA is TGCACCAGCAGCTTGAACGGCGTGACGCGAGAGACCCAGTACTTC. The entire variable domain, with the rest obtained from reference TRBV11-1 and TRBJ2-5, is as follows: EAEVAQSPRYKITEKSQAVAFWCDPISGHATLYWYRQILGQGPELLVQFQDESVVDDSQLPKDRFSAERLKGVDSTLKIQPAELGDSAMYLCTSSLNGVTRETQYFGPGTRLLVL.

As DNA, the CDR3 is TGTGCCATCAGTGGGTCCTCTAACGGGAGGGGATGGCAAGAGACCCAGTACTTC. It specifies CAISGSSNGRGWQETQYF. This sequence joins TRBV10-3 and TRBJ2-5; 8 bases are a match to TRBD2. This CDR3 comprises 18 residues. Looked up from germline, CDR1 is ENHRY and CDR2 is SYGVKD. With 4 bases clipped from V and 2 bases from J, the junction kept 15 bases outside the gene matches.

This clonotype has ten or more counts. V usage is TRBV7-9 and J usage is TRBJ2-7; possibly TRBD1 for D (6 bases). Trimming shortened V by 6 bases and J by 7 bases, and 10 bases separated the two germline ends. In germline, CDR1 is SEHNR, CDR2 FQNEAQ (reference sequence). The CDR3 runs 11 residues. For the CDR3, the DNA is TGTGCCAGCAGGGGGGCGGATGAGCAGTACTTC. Translation gives CASRGADEQYF.

In regard to this clonotype: One end of the junction varies from germline; a read error may be responsible. The J gene is TRBJ2-1, the V gene TRBV29-1, with 14 positions matching TRBD2. This CDR3 region has 13 residues. Per germline, CDR1 SQVTM and CDR2 ANQGSEA. CDR3 region: CSGQTSGRDEQFF. CDR3 DNA sequence: TGCAGCGGCCAGACTAGCGGGAGGGATGAGCAATTCTTC.

Turning to this clonotype: The CDR3 does not end in the conserved phenylalanine or tryptophan, so this is likely a read error. This chain uses TRBV7-9 with TRBJ2-7; D unclear. V lost 7 bases and J 0 bases, leaving 10 bases between the germline ends. The CDR3 runs 13 residues. The germline gives CDR1 SEHNR, CDR2 FQNEAQ (reference sequence). In DNA, the CDR3 is TGTGCCAGCATCCCGTCTAGCTCCTACGAGCAGTACCTC. Translating it yields CASIPSSSYEQYL.